This TCR beta chain originates from a study of blood T cell repertoires in COVID-19. Overall study: Sample material is recorded as cDNA or gDNA derived from T cells, B-cell-depleted T cells, or PBMCs.

The CDR3 covers 13 residues. Germline CDR1 reads LNHDA; CDR2 reads SQIVND (reference sequence). V shed 3 bases, J shed 5 bases, and the junction held 2 bases outside the gene matches. Comment on this clone: This sample includes further DNA sequences coding for the same CDR3.

Original processing notes: Researchers report that nucleated cell counts were estimated from reference gene primer amplification. Some clones are missing from TCRdb's copy, which holds only in-frame ones; the method was immunoSEQ multiplex PCR. From that table come the V and J calls and clone size; the DNA was used to work out D and trimming. The sample includes 150,000 to 200,000 clones, around 83% of them seen just once. This chain uses TRBV19 with TRBJ1-2, with 8 bases matching TRBD1. This clonotype was obtained from a woman of 80 years or more in a cohort sampled during active or convalescent COVID-19. Sequenced material: peripheral blood. The CDR3 bases are TGTGCCAGTAGTATCGGACAGGGATATGGCTACACCTTC. Its protein is CASSIGQGYGYTF.